The 4 T cell receptor beta chains below come from one sample, sequenced in a study of blood T cell repertoires in COVID-19. Using immunoSEQ multiplex PCR, the repertoire was profiled, and TCRdb retains in-frame clones only, with some absent. Of 60,000 or so clones listed, over 75% were seen once; the top ten hold approximately 15%. Sequenced input: peripheral blood. All receptors come from a woman aged 55-69 years with active COVID-19.

The chain uses TRBV15 and TRBJ2-1; possibly TRBD1 for D (6 bases). Germline CDR1 is LNHNV and CDR2 is YYDKDF (reference sequence). V lost 1 base and J lost 3, with 10 bases in between. CDR3 size: 15 residues. CDR3 bases: TGTGCCACCAGCAGAGTAAAGGGACACTACAATGAGCAGTTCTTC. Protein: CATSRVKGHYNEQFF.

This chain links TRBV11-2 with TRBJ1-6; D not certain. The CDR3 is 15 amino acids. Trimming left V 5 bases short and J 7 bases short, with 15 bases between. Germline CDR1 and CDR2: SGHAT and FQNNGV. The CDR3 loop reads CASSLRTGGNSPLHF. In DNA, the CDR3 is TGTGCCAGCAGCCTCCGGACGGGAGGGAATTCACCCCTCCACTTT.

The gene calls are TRBV5-6 and TRBJ2-7, with 7 positions matching TRBD1. The CDR3 totals 14 residues. V gave up 2 bases and J gave up 5 bases; unmatched junction bases: 7. Germline V CDR1 and CDR2: SGHDT, YYEEEE. The CDR3 DNA follows: TGTGCCAGCAGCTTCAGACAGGGTGGCGACGAGCAGTACTTC. Its protein product is CASSFRQGGDEQYF.

This chain links TRBV7-9 with TRBJ2-1, with TRBD1 matching over 9 bases. This CDR3 comprises 15 residues. With V trimmed by 6 bases and J by 7 bases, 10 bases remained unmatched. Germline V gene sequence: CDR1 SEHNR, CDR2 FQNEAQ (reference sequence). Here the CDR3 reads CASSITGGIENEQFF. In DNA form, the CDR3 reads TGTGCCAGCAGTATAACAGGGGGCATTGAGAATGAGCAGTTCTTC.